The entry that follows covers one T cell receptor (beta chain) sequence. It has no known antigen specificity. Base qualities are missing; no much larger clone stands one base away. This specimen comes from a study of molecular identifiers for immune sequencing clone quantification (dated by TCRdb to the late 2010s). Notes on the research overall: In a replicate experiment, RNA from approximately 22,000 or 94,000 naive CD8 T cells was split into five aliquots, four of which were sequenced. This methods study used CD8 T cells to benchmark TCR RNA copy counting and molecular-identifier clustering-based TCR repertoire sequencing (MIDCIRS).

Study-level results and caveats: When barcode sub-clustering was left out, chimeric consensus sequences inflated TCR diversity, with chimeras reaching as high as 47%. In CMV-specific effector cells, clones with more than 20 RNA copies contained over 98% of molecules, whereas in naive cells such clones contained under 1% of molecules. Spiked-in Jurkat TCR RNA (approximately 10 copies' worth), which is not part of the donor repertoire, was contained in the naive libraries. Highly expanded clone sizes could be underestimated because identical TCR molecules may share a barcode. Modeling estimated about 2.8 recovered TCR RNA copies per cell, compared with about 10 by digital PCR, which implies roughly 27% capture efficiency. A single cell's worth of spiked-in Jurkat TCR RNA was reported detectable even among under 1.1 million naive CD8 T cells.

Reading the germline V gene gives CDR1 SQVTM and CDR2 ANQGSEA. The CDR3 runs 16 amino acids, cysteine and phenylalanine included. Solely the CDR3 DNA is kept, with 48 bases framed from the first base. Trimming at the junction amounts to 1 base on V and 1 base on J, and the germline ends lie 14 bases apart. The method was PCR. Reads for this sample came from a NextSeq 500. Bulk TCR libraries were made following a previously described method, with the TCR primers given in Table S5. Purification of total RNA was performed with the Qiagen AllPrep DNA/RNA kit. Before analysis, reads from multiple sequencing runs of one library were combined. As for the original processing: Reads were retained only if their TCR constant sequence matched exactly, and those retained reads were trimmed to 150 nt and grouped according to their 12-nt molecular barcodes. Reads in each barcode group were sub-clustered using a 15% Levenshtein threshold, and a quality-weighted consensus sequence was built for each RNA molecule. Non-functional sequences were discarded, and so were lower-count sequences lying one edit away from another sequence. Barcode sub-clusters with fewer than 20% of the maximum read count were removed, based on fitting two negative binomial distributions. TCRdb took the public reads, trimmed them with fastp at Q25, ran MiXCR for clone calling and kept in-frame beta chains. Each CDR3 protein gets just one entry, which takes the most common genes and DNA from the rows behind it. These V and J calls are TCRdb output, not the study's own analysis. The sample yields around 480,000 distinct CDR3 sequences; around 23% were counted once. The ten most abundant clones make up around 0.8% of the sample.

Libraries of naive CD8 T cells were built from anywhere between roughly 18,000 and 1,000,000 sorted cells, with 10%, 30% or 50% of the purified RNA used. Naive CD8 T cells were FACS-sorted as CD8+CD4-CCR7+CD45RA+ on a BD FACSAria II into RLT Plus buffer. Approximately nine TCR copies' worth of Jurkat RNA were spiked into about 19,000-1,100,000 naive CD8 T cell samples to test detection sensitivity. CD8 T cells were enriched using RosetteSep CD8+ T Cell Enrichment Cocktail and Ficoll-Paque, and the enriched cells then underwent ACK red cell lysis. The rearrangement joined TRBV29-1 to TRBJ2-1; the D segment could be TRBD2, given 6 matching bases. The sequence was collected from a human donor in good health. Some libraries in this study had Jurkat cell RNA spiked in. Sequencing was performed on naive CD8+ T cells from blood, with Jurkat cell RNA spiked in. Reading the label with the study, this specimen's cell subset or site is: FACS-sorted CD8+CD4-CCR7+CD45RA+ naive T cells. The nucleotide sequence is given as TGCAGCGTTGAAGGGCACGGGAGAAAGTCCTACAATGAGCAGTTCTTC. Its protein is CSVEGHGRKSYNEQFF.